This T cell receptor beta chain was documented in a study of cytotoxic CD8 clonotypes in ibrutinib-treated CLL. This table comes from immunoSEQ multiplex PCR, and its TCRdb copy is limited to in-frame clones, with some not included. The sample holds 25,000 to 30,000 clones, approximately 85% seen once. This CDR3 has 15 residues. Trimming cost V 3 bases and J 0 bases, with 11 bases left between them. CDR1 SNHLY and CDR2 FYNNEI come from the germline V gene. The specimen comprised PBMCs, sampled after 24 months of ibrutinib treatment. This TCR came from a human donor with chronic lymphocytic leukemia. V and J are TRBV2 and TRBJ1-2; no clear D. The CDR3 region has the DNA TGTGCCAGCAGTGAGAGACAAGTTACTAACTATGGCTACACCTTC. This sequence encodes CASSERQVTNYGYTF.